This T cell receptor beta chain came from a study of T cell clonotyping in hematopoietic cell transplantation (dated by TCRdb to the early 2020s). In terms of the full investigation: In the study, more than 130 blood samples were gathered from over 30 consecutive transplant recipients and their related donors. Patient recruitment ran from late 2015 to January 2017, and follow-up continued until late 2020 or death. What the work shows at the level of the full study, not this receptor alone: After transplant, TCR diversity in recipients dropped, and pathologically expanded clonotypes climbed progressively between day 30 and day 180. Broader posttransplant TCR repertoire diversity was predicted by donor and pretransplant recipient Inverse Simpson Index values. The sample size was limited, and because cells were not sorted, the contributions of CD4 and CD8 repertoires could not be separated. Only a small fraction of recipient repertoires overlapped donor repertoires, with over 97% appearing de novo at the given depth.

Of note for this clone: Its antigen is still unknown. Per-base quality was not reported, and no clone a single base away is much larger than it.

Inclusive of the bounding cysteine and phenylalanine, the CDR3 is 13 residues long. Only CDR3 DNA remains: 39 bases, in frame from the first base. V is clipped by 6 bases and J by 0 bases, and the sequence between their germline boundaries is 6 bases long. The germline V gene supplies CDR1 ENHRY and CDR2 SYGVKD. What this sample's time point label stands for: 180 days after allo-HCT. Blood samples were obtained from recipients approximately 28 days before transplant and at days 30, 100 and 180 after transplant. Nuclei Lysis Solution was used to extract genomic DNA from fresh or cryopreserved unfractionated peripheral blood mononuclear cells. The immunoSEQ assay, a bias-controlled multiplex PCR using V- and J-specific primers, was used to amplify TCR beta CDR3 regions from genomic DNA. In a second PCR step, a proprietary barcode and Illumina adapter sequences were attached to the CDR3 amplicons. An Illumina MiSeq instrument was used for sequencing of the CDR3 libraries. Processing in the source paper ran as follows. immunoSEQ Analyzer 3.0 was used for export and quality control, with R Bioconductor and Immunarch used for downstream analyses. Only productive rearrangements within the normalized downsampled data set were used in the calculation of repertoire metrics. In the normalized cohort, clonotypes with more than 5 templates were defined as pathologically expanded. The Inverse Simpson Index served as the measure of repertoire diversity. CMV-specificity analyses were carried out on the non-normalized data set to capture all clonotypes. TCRdb took this table from immuneACCESS and kept in-frame rearrangements with V and J called. Such tables lack part of the clones; where checked against another copy, unresolved V genes explain under half of the gap, and the rest is unexplained. V and J calls plus clone size are reproduced from that table; the DNA served to infer D and trimming. The sample yields roughly 10,000 clones; around 90% were counted once. The ten biggest clones cover more than 30% of the sample.

The clonotype comes from a male patient between 55 and 70 years old who had an allogeneic stem cell transplant from an unrelated donor, so the T cells may come from the graft donor. Some clones in this sample may be carry-over from other donors' samples. Recombination linked TRBV10-3 to TRBJ1-5; the D gene identity is not certain. This material consisted of PBMCs, taken 180 days after allogeneic stem cell transplant. The encoded CDR3 is CAIRTDSNQPQHF. The nucleotide sequence is TGTGCCATCAGGACGGATAGCAATCAGCCCCAGCATTTT.